The 27 T cell receptor beta chains below all came from one sample that was sequenced in a study of T cells in Graves' hyperthyroidism and ophthalmopathy. Amplification yielded TCR beta CDR3 regions, with RNA transcripts as the source. In the first-round RT-PCR of the TCR CDR3, the HTBI primer set was used. TCRdb fed the multiplex PCR reads into MiXCR, producing one record per CDR3 protein. The sample includes a few hundred thousand distinct CDR3 sequences, around 13% seen only once; the top ten take roughly 35%. Sequencing was carried out using blood. The receptors were sampled from a woman in her forties with Graves' ophthalmopathy.

The rearrangement joins TRBV4-1 to TRBJ2-7; no definite D call. The J call may be wrong; the DNA end is better matched by TRBJ2-1. The CDR3 spans 15 residues. Per germline, CDR1 MGHRA and CDR2 YSYEKL. DNA for the CDR3: TGCGCCAGCAGCCAAATGGACCGAGGAACCTACGAGCAGTTCTTC. Its translation is CASSQMDRGTYEQFF.

This clonotype was seen at least ten times. The rearrangement links TRBV3-1 to TRBJ2-1, with D tentatively TRBD2 (5 bases). Germline V lookup: CDR1 LGHDT, CDR2 YNNKEL (reference sequence). The length of the CDR3 is 13 residues. The V end was cut by 3 bases, the J end by 6 bases, with 9 bases between. Here the CDR3 reads CASSHASSNEQFF. The CDR3 region has the DNA TGTGCCAGCAGCCATGCTAGCAGCAATGAGCAGTTCTTC.

This clonotype was observed a handful of times. The gene calls are TRBV3-1 and TRBJ2-3, with 7 positions matching TRBD2. CDR1 is LGHDT, CDR2 YNNKEL, per germline (reference sequence). This CDR3 has 17 amino acids. Trimming at V came to 1 base and at J to 3 bases, leaving 10 bases not matched to a gene. CDR3: CASSQAGRTRGTDTQYF. CDR3 sequence (DNA): TGTGCCAGCAGCCAAGCGGGACGGACTAGAGGGACAGATACGCAGTATTTT.

This clonotype was found many times. This rearrangement joins TRBV4-1 to TRBJ2-1; D may be TRBD1 (5 bases). V shed 0 bases and J shed 10 bases, with 13 bases lying between them. Germline V gives CDR1 MGHRA, CDR2 YSYEKL. The CDR3 totals 14 residues. The CDR3 bases are TGCGCCAGCAGCCAAGATAGGGGTAGTGACGAGCAGTTCTTC. Its translation is CASSQDRGSDEQFF.

The gene calls are TRBV29-1 and TRBJ2-2, with a weak D call TRBD2 (7 bases). This CDR3 contains 15 residues. V lost 6 bases to trimming and J lost 4 bases, with 18 bases between them. Per the germline V gene, CDR1 is SQVTM and CDR2 is ANQGSEA. CDR3 amino acids: CSVPRGGASTGELFF. DNA of the CDR3: TGCAGCGTCCCTAGGGGGGGGGCTTCCACCGGGGAGCTGTTTTTT.

The chain links TRBV20-1 to TRBJ2-4, with 7 bases fitting TRBD2. The CDR3 loop spans 15 amino acids. Germline lookup yields CDR1 DFQATT and CDR2 SNEGSKA (reference sequence). V lost 2 bases to trimming and J lost 4 bases; unmatched junction nucleotides: 8. The CDR3 loop reads CSARQGGFPKNIQYF. CDR3 nucleotide sequence: TGCAGTGCTAGACAGGGAGGGTTTCCTAAAAACATTCAGTACTTC.

The chain uses TRBV10-2 and TRBJ1-2; D unresolved. This CDR3 region has 13 residues. Per the germline V gene, CDR1 is WSHSY and CDR2 is SAAADI. V shed 6 bases and J shed 6 bases, with 14 bases lying between them. CDR3 in amino acids: CASREGSNDGYTF. The CDR3 nucleotides are TGCGCCAGCAGGGAGGGCTCGAACGATGGCTACACCTTC.

V and J are TRBV24-1 and TRBJ2-1; no clear D gene. V lost 0 bases, J lost 0 bases, and 8 bases lay in between. CDR1 is KGHDR and CDR2 is SFDVKD in the germline V gene. The CDR3 is 16 amino acids. CDR3: CATSDLSGSSYNEQFF. DNA for the CDR3: TGTGCCACCAGTGATTTGAGTGGGTCCTCCTACAATGAGCAGTTCTTC.

This clonotype was recorded a few times. The V call is TRBV15, the J call TRBJ1-5; TRBD1 agrees at 10 bases. Trimming removed 5 bases from V and 9 bases from J; junction bases left unmatched: 10. Germline V gene lookup returns CDR1 LNHNV and CDR2 YYDKDF (reference sequence). The CDR3 is 15 amino acids. Here the CDR3 reads CATSGDRGPSWPQHF. CDR3 sequence (DNA): TGTGCCACCAGCGGCGACAGGGGGCCCTCGTGGCCCCAGCATTTT.

The rearrangement uses TRBV4-1 and TRBJ2-2; 9 bases are shared with TRBD2. Germline assignment: CDR1 MGHRA and CDR2 YSYEKL. Trimming at V came to 2 bases and at J to 0 bases, leaving 4 bases not matched to a gene. CDR3 length equals 17 residues. As DNA, the CDR3 is TGCGCCAGCAGCCAACTTCAGCGGGGGGCGAACACCGGGGAGCTGTTTTTT. Its protein is CASSQLQRGANTGELFF.

This clonotype was seen once. The J gene is TRBJ2-1, the V gene TRBV5-1, with D maybe TRBD1 (5 bases). Between the trimmed V and J ends, which lost 4 bases and 8 bases, there was a span of 19 bases. The CDR3 has 15 amino acids. Germline V gene sequence: CDR1 SGHRS, CDR2 YFSETQ. CDR3 protein: CASSLAGSGVDEQFF. CDR3 bases: TGCGCCAGCAGCCTGGCAGGGTCTGGGGTCGATGAGCAGTTCTTC.

The gene calls are TRBV6-1 and TRBJ2-1; TRBD2 aligns across 12 bases. V was pared by 6 bases and J by 0 bases, with 9 bases of the junction left unmatched. Per germline, CDR1 MNHNS and CDR2 SASEGT. This CDR3 contains 18 residues. In DNA, the CDR3 is TGTGCCAGCAGGCCGGGACTAGCGGGCTCCAGCTCCTACAATGAGCAGTTCTTC. Protein sequence: CASRPGLAGSSSYNEQFF.

The genes are TRBV6-2 or TRBV6-3 and TRBJ2-1; D unclear. Germline assignment: CDR1 MNHEY and CDR2 SVGEGT. CDR3 length equals 13 residues. With 2 bases removed from V and 6 bases from J, the gap between germline ends came to 8 bases. The CDR3 DNA sequence: TGTGCCAGCAGTTACAGGCTAGGCAATGAGCAGTTCTTC. Protein product: CASSYRLGNEQFF.

The table lists this clonotype with many counts. This chain uses TRBV20-1 with TRBJ2-3; 12 nucleotides agree with TRBD2. The V gene's germline CDR1 is DFQATT and CDR2 SNEGSKA (reference sequence). This CDR3 has 15 amino acids. The junction had 5 bases not matched to a gene; V was cut back by 6 bases and J by 1 base. The DNA of the CDR3 is TGCAGTGCGCGACTAGCGGGAGAGGGCACAGATACGCAGTATTTT. It is translated as CSARLAGEGTDTQYF.

The V gene is TRBV6-1, the J gene TRBJ1-6; 8 positions match TRBD1. The CDR3 runs to 15 residues. Trimming took 6 bases from V and 10 from J; bases not matched to a gene: 11. Looked up from germline, CDR1 is MNHNS and CDR2 is SASEGT. The CDR3 reads CASSRTGSVKSPLHF. The CDR3 coding sequence is TGTGCCAGCAGCAGGACAGGGTCGGTGAAGTCACCCCTCCACTTT.

This sequence joins TRBV28 and TRBJ1-2; TRBD1 aligns across 10 bases. V lost 3 bases and J lost 5; bases outside the gene matches: 12. The CDR3 runs to 17 residues. Germline-derived CDR1 and CDR2 are MDHEN and SYDVKM. CDR3 protein: CASSLARQGAPRYGYTF. CDR3 DNA sequence: TGTGCCAGCAGTTTGGCAAGACAGGGGGCCCCTAGATATGGCTACACCTTC.

The gene calls are TRBV27 and TRBJ1-1, with TRBD1 identical over 7 bases. This CDR3 contains 13 residues. Germline lookup yields CDR1 MNHEY and CDR2 SMNVEV (reference sequence). With V trimmed by 0 bases and J by 8 bases, 3 bases remained unmatched. The CDR3 coding sequence is TGTGCCAGCAGTTTATCCCCCAGGGGGGAAGCTTTCTTT. Protein: CASSLSPRGEAFF.

This clonotype was found a few times. The chain is built from TRBV4-1 and TRBJ2-7, with D perhaps matching TRBD1 (6 bases). Germline CDR1 reads MGHRA; CDR2 reads YSYEKL. The CDR3 runs 17 residues. Trimming pared 4 bases from V and 3 bases from J, leaving 22 bases between. CDR3: CASSRSPAGTKSYEQYF. DNA of the CDR3: TGCGCCAGCAGCCGATCGCCCGCCGGGACAAAGAGCTACGAGCAGTACTTC.

Many counts were recorded for this clonotype. The chain joins TRBV28 to TRBJ1-1; D remains unclear. V was cut by 4 bases and J by 10 bases, with 13 bases left in between. CDR3 length equals 12 residues. Germline V CDR1 and CDR2: MDHEN, SYDVKM. CDR3 sequence: CASSSDNLGAFF. DNA for the CDR3: TGTGCCAGCAGTTCCGACAACTTGGGAGCTTTCTTT.

Many counts were recorded for this clonotype. The chain carries TRBV5-1 and TRBJ2-2; TRBD2 aligns across 13 bases. V lost 5 bases, J lost 0 bases, and 7 bases stayed unmatched. The length of the CDR3 is 18 residues. CDR1 is SGHRS, CDR2 YFSETQ, per germline. The CDR3 sequence: CASRPPGLAGTNTGELFF. The CDR3 bases are TGCGCCAGCAGGCCACCGGGACTAGCGGGGACGAACACCGGGGAGCTGTTTTTT.

This clonotype was found many times. The chain is built from TRBV6-6 and TRBJ2-1; 10 bases fit TRBD1. Germline V gene lookup returns CDR1 MNHNY and CDR2 SVGAGI (reference sequence). Trimming removed 2 bases from V and 7 bases from J; junction bases left unmatched: 17. The CDR3 runs to 19 residues. CDR3 nucleotide sequence: TGTGCCAGCAGTTACGCTCCCATCCTCCAGACAGGGGGCTTGAATGAGCAGTTCTTC. Translating it yields CASSYAPILQTGGLNEQFF.

Many counts were recorded for this clonotype. The chain carries TRBV28 and TRBJ2-7; D might be TRBD2 (6 bases). The CDR3 contains 15 residues. The germline gives CDR1 MDHEN, CDR2 SYDVKM. Trimming shortened V by 6 bases and J by 1 base, and 16 bases separated the two germline ends. This chain's CDR3 is CASSSPGRRSYEQYF. The CDR3, as DNA: TGTGCCAGCAGCTCCCCCGGGAGAAGATCCTACGAGCAGTACTTC.

This clonotype was counted many times. The J gene is TRBJ2-1, the V gene TRBV11-3, with TRBD1 matching over 8 bases. The ends lost 2 bases at V and 8 bases at J; junction bases unmatched: 5. Germline V gene lookup returns CDR1 SGHNT and CDR2 YENEEA. CDR3 length: 14 residues. CDR3 amino acids: CASSLTAGGYEQFF. In nucleotides, the CDR3 is TGTGCCAGCAGCTTAACAGCAGGGGGCTATGAGCAGTTCTTC.

Only a few counts were recorded for this clonotype. The V gene is TRBV6-1, the J gene TRBJ1-5; D is uncertain. Looked up from germline, CDR1 is MNHNS and CDR2 is SASEGT. V lost 5 bases to trimming and J lost 1 base, with 9 bases between them. This CDR3 comprises 14 residues. The CDR3 nucleotides are TGTGCCAGCAGTCCTCATTTAAGCAATCAGCCCCAGCATTTT. Amino acid sequence: CASSPHLSNQPQHF.

This clonotype was counted a few times. The chain couples TRBV7-9 to TRBJ1-4; a weak D match, TRBD1 (5 bases). Germline lookup yields CDR1 SEHNR and CDR2 FQNEAQ (reference sequence). V was shortened by 5 bases and J by 1 base, with 11 bases between the two germline ends. This CDR3 is 15 amino acids long. The DNA of the CDR3 is TGTGCCAGCAGCCCGGGGACCTTAACTAATGAAAAACTGTTTTTT. This sequence encodes CASSPGTLTNEKLFF.

This clonotype was detected many times. This rearrangement joins TRBV11-2 to TRBJ1-5; possible D gene TRBD1, 5 bases. V was shortened by 5 bases and J by 1 base, with 12 bases between the two germline ends. Germline V CDR1 and CDR2: SGHAT, FQNNGV. The CDR3 runs to 15 residues. CDR3 protein: CASSLGTKSNQPQHF. CDR3 DNA sequence: TGTGCCAGCAGCCTAGGGACGAAGAGCAATCAGCCCCAGCATTTT.

V usage is TRBV11-3 and J usage is TRBJ2-2; no definite D call. Between the trimmed V and J ends, which lost 0 bases and 4 bases, there was a span of 6 bases. This CDR3 has 14 residues. From germline, CDR1 is SGHNT and CDR2 YENEEA. The CDR3 reads CASSLDGRTGELFF. CDR3 nucleotides: TGTGCCAGCAGCTTAGACGGCCGCACCGGGGAGCTGTTTTTT.